The present T cell receptor (beta chain) was sequenced within a study of shared T cell receptors in the human thymus. The table came from immunoSEQ multiplex PCR; TCRdb's copy has only in-frame clones and leaves some out. The table shows 640,000 or so clones, with 87% occurring only once. This CDR3 region has 15 residues. V dropped 5 bases and J dropped 5 bases, with 17 bases sitting between them. CDR1 and CDR2 (germline): SGDLS, YYNGEE. The data also belong to a second study, concerning human thymus T cells. Per that study: It was from resections taken during corrective heart surgery that the thymus tissue came. Among unrelated individuals, related research reported thymic repertoires that overlapped highly.

The chain is built from TRBV9 and TRBJ2-1; D perhaps matches TRBD1 (6 bases). Sequencing was performed on thymocytes. The TCR was taken from a boy younger than two with a congenital heart defect. The CDR3 DNA reads as TGTGCCAGCAGTCCTAAGACAGGAATAAACAATGAGCAGTTCTTC. Translation gives CASSPKTGINNEQFF.